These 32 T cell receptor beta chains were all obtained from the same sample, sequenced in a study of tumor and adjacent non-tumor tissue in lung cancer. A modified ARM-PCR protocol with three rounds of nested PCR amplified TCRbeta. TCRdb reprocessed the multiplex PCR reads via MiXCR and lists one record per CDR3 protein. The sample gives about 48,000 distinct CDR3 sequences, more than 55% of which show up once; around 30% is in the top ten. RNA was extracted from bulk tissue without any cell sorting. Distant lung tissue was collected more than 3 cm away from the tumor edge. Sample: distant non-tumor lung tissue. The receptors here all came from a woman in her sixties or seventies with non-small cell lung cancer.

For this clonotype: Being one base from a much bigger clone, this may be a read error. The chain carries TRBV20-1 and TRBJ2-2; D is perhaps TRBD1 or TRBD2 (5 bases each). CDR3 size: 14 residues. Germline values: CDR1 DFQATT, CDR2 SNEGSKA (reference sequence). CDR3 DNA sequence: TGCAGTGCTAGGGGGCGCCCGTTAACCGGGGACCTGTTTTTT. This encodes CSARGRPLTGDLFF.

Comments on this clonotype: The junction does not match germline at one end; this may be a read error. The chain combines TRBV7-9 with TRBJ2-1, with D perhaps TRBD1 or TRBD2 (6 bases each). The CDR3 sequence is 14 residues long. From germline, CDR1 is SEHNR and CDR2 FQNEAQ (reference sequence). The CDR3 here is CASSSPTGGNEQLF. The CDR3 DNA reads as TGTGCCAGCAGCTCCCCGACCGGGGGCAATGAGCAGCTCTTC.

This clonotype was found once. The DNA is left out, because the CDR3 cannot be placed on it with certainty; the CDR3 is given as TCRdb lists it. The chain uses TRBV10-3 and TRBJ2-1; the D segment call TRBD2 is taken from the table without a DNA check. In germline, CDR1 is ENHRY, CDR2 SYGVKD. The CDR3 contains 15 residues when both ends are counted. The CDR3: CAINVAGGSYNEQFF.

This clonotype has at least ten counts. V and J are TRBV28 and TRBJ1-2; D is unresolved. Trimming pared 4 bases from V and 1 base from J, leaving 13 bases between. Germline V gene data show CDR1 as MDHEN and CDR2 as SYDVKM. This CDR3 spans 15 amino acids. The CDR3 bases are TGTGCCAGCAGTTCCGACACGTTAATTAACTATGGCTACACCTTC. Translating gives CASSSDTLINYGYTF.

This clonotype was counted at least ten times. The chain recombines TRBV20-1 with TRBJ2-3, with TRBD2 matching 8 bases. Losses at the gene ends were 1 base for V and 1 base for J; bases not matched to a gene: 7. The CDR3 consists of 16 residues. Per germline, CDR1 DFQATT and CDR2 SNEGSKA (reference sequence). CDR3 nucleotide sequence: TGCAGTGCTAGAGTTGCGGGAGGCATCGGCACAGATACGCAGTATTTT. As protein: CSARVAGGIGTDTQYF.

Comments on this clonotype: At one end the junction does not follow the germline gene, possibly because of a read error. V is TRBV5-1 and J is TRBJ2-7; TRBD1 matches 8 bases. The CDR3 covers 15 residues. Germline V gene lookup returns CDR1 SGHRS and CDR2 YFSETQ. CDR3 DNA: TGCGCCAGCGGCTTGGGTCCAGGGGGCGGCTACCAGCAGTACTTC. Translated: CASGLGPGGGYQQYF.

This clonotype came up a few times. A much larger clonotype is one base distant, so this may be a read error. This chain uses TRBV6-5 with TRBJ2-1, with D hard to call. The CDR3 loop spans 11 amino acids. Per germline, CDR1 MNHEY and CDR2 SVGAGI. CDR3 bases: TGTGCCAGCAGTTACAGCCATGAGCGGTTCTTC. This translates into CASSYSHERFF.

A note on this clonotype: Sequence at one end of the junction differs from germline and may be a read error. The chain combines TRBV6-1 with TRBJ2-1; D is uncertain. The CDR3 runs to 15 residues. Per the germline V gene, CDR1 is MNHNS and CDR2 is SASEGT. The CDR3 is CTSSDEFSSYNEQFF. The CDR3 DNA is TGTACCAGTAGTGATGAATTTAGCTCCTACAATGAGCAGTTCTTC.

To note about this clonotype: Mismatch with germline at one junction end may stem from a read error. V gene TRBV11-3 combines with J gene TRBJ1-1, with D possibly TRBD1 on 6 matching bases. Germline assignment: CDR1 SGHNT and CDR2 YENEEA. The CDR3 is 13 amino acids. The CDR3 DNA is TGTGCCAGCAGCGACCGTTGGGACACTGATGCTTTCTTT. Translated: CASSDRWDTDAFF. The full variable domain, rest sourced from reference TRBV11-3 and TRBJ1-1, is EAGVVQSPRYKIIEKKQPVAFWCNPISGHNTLYWYLQNLGQGPELLIRYENEEAVDDSQLPKDRFSAERLKGVDSTLKIQPAELGDSAVYLCASSDRWDTDAFFGQGTRLTVV.

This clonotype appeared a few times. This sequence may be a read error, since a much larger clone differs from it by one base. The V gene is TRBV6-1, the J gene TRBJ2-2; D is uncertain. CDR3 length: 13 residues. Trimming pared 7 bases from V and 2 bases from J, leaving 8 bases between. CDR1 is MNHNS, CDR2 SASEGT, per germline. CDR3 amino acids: CASTPLNTGELFF. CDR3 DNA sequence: TGTGCCAGCACGCCACTTAACACCGGGGAGCTGTTTTTT.

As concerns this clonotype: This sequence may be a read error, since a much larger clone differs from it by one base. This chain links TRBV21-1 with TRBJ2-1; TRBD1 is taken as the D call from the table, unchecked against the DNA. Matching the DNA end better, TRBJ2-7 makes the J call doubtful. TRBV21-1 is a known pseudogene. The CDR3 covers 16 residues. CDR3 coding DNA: TGTGCCAGCAGCCGAAGGGACAGGGGGCCCGGCAATGAGCAGTACTTC. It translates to CASSRRDRGPGNEQYF.

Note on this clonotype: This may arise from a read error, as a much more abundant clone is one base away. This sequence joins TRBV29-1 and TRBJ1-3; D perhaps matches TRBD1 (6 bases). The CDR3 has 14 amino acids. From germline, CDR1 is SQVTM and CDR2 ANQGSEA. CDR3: CGVLWGANGNTVYF. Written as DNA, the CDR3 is TGCGGCGTTTTGTGGGGGGCGAATGGAAACACCGTATATTTT. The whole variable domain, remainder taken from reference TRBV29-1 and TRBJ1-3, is SAVISQKPSRDICQRGTSLTIQCQVDSQVTMMFWYRQQPGQSLTLIATANQGSEATYESGFVIDKFPISRPNLTFSTLTVSNMSPEDSSIYLCGVLWGANGNTVYFGEGSWLTVV.

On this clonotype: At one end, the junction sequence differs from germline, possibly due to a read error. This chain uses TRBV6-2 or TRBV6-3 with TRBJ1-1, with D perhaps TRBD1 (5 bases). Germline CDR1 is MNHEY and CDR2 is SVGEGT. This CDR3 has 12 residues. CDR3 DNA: TGTGCCACCCTCGGGGGGTTTACTGAAACTTCCTTT. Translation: CATLGGFTETSF.

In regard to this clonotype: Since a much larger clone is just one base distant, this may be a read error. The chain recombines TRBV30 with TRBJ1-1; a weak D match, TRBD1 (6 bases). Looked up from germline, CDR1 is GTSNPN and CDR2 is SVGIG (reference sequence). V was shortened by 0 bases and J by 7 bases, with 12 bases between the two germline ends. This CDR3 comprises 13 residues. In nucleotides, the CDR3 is TGTGCCTGGAGTGTGGGGGCACGGGGTGAAGCTTTCTTT. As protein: CAWSVGARGEAFF.

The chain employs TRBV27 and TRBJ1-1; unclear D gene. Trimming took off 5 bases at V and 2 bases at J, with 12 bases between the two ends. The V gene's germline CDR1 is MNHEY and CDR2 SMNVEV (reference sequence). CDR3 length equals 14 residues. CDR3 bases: TGTGCCAGCAGTGGAAGGCAAGAAAACACTGAAGCTTTCTTT. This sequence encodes CASSGRQENTEAFF.

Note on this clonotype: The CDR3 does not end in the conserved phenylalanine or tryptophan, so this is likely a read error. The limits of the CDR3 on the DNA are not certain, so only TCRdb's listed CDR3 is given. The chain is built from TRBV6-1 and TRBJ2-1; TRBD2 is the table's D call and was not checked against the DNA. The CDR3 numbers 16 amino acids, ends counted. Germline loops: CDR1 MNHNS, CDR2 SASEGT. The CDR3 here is CASSERRASGYNEKFL.

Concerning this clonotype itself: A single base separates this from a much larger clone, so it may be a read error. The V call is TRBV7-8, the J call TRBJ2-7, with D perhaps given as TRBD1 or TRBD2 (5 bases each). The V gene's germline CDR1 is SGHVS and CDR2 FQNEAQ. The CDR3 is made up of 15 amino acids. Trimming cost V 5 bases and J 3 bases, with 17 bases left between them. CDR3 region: CASSPGASLNYEQYF. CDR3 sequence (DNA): TGTGCCAGCAGCCCCGGGGCGTCTTTAAACTACGAGCAGTACTTC.

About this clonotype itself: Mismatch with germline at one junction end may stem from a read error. DNA for the CDR3: TGCAGCGTTAGTAGGGACTTGAACAGTGAAACTTTCTTT. This sequence encodes CSVSRDLNSETFF. This rearrangement joins TRBV29-1 to TRBJ1-1; TRBD1 might be the D (5 bases). The CDR3 runs 13 residues. CDR1 and CDR2 from the germline V gene are SQVTM and ANQGSEA.

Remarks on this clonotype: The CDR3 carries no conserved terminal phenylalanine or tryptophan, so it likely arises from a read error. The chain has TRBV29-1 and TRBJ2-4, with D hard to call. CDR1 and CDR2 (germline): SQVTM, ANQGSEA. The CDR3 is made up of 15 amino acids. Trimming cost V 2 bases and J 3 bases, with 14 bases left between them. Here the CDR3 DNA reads TGCAGCGTTGAAATCCCGGGTATAGTCAAAAACATTCAGTACATC. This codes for CSVEIPGIVKNIQYI.

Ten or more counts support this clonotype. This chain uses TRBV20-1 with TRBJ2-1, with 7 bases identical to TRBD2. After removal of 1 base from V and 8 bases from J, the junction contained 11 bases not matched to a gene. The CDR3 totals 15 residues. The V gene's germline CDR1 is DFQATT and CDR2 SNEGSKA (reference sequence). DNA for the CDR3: TGCAGTGCTAGAGGGTTGGCGGCCCGGGAGGATGAGCAGTTCTTC. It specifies CSARGLAAREDEQFF.

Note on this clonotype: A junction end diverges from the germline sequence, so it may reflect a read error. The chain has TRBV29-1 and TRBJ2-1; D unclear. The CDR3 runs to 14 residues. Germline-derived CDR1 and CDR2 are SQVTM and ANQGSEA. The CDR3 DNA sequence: TGCGGCGTCGAGCTCGGTTTTACCTACAATGAGCAATTCTTC. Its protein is CGVELGFTYNEQFF.

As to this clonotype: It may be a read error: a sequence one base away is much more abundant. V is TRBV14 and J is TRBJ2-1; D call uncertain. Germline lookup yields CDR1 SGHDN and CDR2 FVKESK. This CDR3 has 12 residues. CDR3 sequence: CASNQVELSKFF. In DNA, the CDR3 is TGTGCCAGCAACCAAGTCGAGTTGTCGAAGTTCTTC. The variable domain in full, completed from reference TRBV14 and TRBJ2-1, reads EAGVTQFPSHSVIEKGQTVTLRCDPISGHDNLYWYRRVMGKEIKFLLHFVKESKQDESGMPNNRFLAERTGGTYSTLKVQPAELEDSGVYFCASNQVELSKFFGPGTRLTVL.

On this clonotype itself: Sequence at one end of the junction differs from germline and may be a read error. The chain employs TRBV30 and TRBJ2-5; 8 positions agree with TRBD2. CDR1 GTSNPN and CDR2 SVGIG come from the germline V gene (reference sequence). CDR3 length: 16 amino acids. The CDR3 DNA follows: TGTGCCTGGATGGGGGCACTAGCGGAAGGTCGAGAGACCCAGTGCTTC. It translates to CAWMGALAEGRETQCF.

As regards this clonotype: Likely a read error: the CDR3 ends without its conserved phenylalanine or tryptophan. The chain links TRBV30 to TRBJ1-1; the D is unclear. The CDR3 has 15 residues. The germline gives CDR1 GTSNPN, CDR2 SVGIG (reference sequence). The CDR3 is CAWSVSTQPNAEAFL. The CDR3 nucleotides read TGTGCCTGGAGTGTATCCACACAGCCGAACGCTGAAGCTTTCTTA.

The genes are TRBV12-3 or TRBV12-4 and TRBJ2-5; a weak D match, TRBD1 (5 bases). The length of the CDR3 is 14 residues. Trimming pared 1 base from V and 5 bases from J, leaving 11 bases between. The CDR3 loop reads CASSLGQGMETQYF. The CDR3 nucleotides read TGTGCCAGCAGTTTAGGGCAGGGTATGGAGACCCAGTACTTC.

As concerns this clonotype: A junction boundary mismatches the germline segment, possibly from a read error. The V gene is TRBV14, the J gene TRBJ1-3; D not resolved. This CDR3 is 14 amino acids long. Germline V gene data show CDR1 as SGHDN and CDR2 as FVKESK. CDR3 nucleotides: TGTGCCAGCGGCCCGAGAAGATCTGGAGACACCATATATTTT. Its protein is CASGPRRSGDTIYF.

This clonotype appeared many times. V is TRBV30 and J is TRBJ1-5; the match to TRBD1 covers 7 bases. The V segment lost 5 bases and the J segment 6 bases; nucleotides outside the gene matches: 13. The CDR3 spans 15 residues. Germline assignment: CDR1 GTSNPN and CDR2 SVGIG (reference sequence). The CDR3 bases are TGTGCCTGGCGAATGGAGGGGGCGATCGGTCAGCCCCAGCATTTT. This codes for CAWRMEGAIGQPQHF.

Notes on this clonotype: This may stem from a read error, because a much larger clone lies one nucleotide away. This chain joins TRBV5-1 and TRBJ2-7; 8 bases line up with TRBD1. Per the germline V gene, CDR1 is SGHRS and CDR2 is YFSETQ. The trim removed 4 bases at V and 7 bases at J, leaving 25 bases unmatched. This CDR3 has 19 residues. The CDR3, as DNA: TGCGCCAGCAGCGACCGGACAGGGATCGGGGACTGGGCTTATCTGGAGCAGTACTTC. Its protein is CASSDRTGIGDWAYLEQYF.

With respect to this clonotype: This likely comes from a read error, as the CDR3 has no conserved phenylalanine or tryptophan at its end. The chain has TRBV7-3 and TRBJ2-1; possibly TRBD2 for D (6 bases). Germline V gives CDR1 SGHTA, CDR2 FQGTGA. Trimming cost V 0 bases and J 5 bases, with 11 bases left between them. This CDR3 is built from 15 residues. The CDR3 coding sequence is TGTGCCAGCAGCTTAACTAGCGGCATTAACAATGAGCAGTTCCTC. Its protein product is CASSLTSGINNEQFL.

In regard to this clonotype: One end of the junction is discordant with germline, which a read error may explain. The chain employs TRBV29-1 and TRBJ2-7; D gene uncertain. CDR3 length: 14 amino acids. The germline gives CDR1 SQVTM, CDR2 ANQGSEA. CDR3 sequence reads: CSSMAWQSSYEQYF. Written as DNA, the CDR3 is TGCAGCTCGATGGCTTGGCAGTCTTCCTACGAACAGTACTTC.

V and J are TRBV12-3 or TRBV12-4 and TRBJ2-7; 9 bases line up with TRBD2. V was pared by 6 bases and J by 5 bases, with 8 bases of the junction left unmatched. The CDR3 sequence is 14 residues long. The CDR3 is CASRIAGESNEQYF. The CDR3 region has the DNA TGTGCCAGCAGGATAGCGGGAGAGAGCAACGAGCAGTACTTC.

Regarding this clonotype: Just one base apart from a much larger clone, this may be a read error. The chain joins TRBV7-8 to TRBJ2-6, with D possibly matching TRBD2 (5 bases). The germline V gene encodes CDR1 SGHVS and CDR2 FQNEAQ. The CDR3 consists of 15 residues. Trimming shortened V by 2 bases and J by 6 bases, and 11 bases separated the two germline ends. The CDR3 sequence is CASSLMGAEANVLTF. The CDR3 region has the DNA TGTGCCAGCAGCTTAATGGGAGCAGAGGCCAACGTCCTGACTTTC.